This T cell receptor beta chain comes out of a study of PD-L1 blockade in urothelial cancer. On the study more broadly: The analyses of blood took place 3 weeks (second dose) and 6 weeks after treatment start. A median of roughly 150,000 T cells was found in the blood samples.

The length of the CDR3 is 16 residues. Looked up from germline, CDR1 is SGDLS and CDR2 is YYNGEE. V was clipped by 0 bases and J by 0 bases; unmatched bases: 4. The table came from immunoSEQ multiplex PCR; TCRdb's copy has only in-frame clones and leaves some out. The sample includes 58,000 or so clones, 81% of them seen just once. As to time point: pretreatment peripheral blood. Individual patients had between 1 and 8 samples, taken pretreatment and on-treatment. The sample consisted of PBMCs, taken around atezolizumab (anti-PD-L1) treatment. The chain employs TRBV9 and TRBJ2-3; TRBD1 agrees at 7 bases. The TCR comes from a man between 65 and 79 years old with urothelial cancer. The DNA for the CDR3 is TGTGCCAGCAGCGTAGATCAGGGGGTTAGCACAGATACGCAGTATTTT. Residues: CASSVDQGVSTDTQYF.